This T cell receptor beta chain originates from a study of cytomegalovirus exposure and HLA in healthy donors. Study-level results: When analyzed later, the rates of TCR association showed variation by HLA locus, with DRB1 the most and HLA-C the fewest.

The CDR3 totals 16 residues. Germline V CDR1 and CDR2: SGHKS, YYEKEE (reference sequence). The V and J ends lost 2 bases and 5 bases respectively, with 16 bases between them. Primers: 60 Vbeta forward and 13 Jbeta reverse. Repertoires were generated with immunoSEQ multiplex PCR, while TCRdb's copy carries only in-frame clones and drops some. The table has 100,000 to 150,000 clones, 84% seen once. Note on this clone: Its specificity is not known.

The clonotype comes from a man aged 50-59 years in good health and CMV-seronegative. The sequenced sample was PBMCs. The chain couples TRBV5-5 to TRBJ1-4, with D possibly matching TRBD1 (6 bases). CDR3 amino acids: CASSFYFQDRNEKLFF. The CDR3, as DNA: TGTGCCAGCAGCTTCTACTTTCAAGACAGGAATGAAAAACTGTTTTTT. Looking up the rest from reference TRBV5-5 and TRBJ1-4 gives the full variable domain: DAGVTQSPTHLIKTRGQQVTLRCSPISGHKSVSWYQQVLGQGPQFIFQYYEKEERGRGNFPDRFSARQFPNYSSELNVNALLLGDSALYLCASSFYFQDRNEKLFFGSGTQLSVL.